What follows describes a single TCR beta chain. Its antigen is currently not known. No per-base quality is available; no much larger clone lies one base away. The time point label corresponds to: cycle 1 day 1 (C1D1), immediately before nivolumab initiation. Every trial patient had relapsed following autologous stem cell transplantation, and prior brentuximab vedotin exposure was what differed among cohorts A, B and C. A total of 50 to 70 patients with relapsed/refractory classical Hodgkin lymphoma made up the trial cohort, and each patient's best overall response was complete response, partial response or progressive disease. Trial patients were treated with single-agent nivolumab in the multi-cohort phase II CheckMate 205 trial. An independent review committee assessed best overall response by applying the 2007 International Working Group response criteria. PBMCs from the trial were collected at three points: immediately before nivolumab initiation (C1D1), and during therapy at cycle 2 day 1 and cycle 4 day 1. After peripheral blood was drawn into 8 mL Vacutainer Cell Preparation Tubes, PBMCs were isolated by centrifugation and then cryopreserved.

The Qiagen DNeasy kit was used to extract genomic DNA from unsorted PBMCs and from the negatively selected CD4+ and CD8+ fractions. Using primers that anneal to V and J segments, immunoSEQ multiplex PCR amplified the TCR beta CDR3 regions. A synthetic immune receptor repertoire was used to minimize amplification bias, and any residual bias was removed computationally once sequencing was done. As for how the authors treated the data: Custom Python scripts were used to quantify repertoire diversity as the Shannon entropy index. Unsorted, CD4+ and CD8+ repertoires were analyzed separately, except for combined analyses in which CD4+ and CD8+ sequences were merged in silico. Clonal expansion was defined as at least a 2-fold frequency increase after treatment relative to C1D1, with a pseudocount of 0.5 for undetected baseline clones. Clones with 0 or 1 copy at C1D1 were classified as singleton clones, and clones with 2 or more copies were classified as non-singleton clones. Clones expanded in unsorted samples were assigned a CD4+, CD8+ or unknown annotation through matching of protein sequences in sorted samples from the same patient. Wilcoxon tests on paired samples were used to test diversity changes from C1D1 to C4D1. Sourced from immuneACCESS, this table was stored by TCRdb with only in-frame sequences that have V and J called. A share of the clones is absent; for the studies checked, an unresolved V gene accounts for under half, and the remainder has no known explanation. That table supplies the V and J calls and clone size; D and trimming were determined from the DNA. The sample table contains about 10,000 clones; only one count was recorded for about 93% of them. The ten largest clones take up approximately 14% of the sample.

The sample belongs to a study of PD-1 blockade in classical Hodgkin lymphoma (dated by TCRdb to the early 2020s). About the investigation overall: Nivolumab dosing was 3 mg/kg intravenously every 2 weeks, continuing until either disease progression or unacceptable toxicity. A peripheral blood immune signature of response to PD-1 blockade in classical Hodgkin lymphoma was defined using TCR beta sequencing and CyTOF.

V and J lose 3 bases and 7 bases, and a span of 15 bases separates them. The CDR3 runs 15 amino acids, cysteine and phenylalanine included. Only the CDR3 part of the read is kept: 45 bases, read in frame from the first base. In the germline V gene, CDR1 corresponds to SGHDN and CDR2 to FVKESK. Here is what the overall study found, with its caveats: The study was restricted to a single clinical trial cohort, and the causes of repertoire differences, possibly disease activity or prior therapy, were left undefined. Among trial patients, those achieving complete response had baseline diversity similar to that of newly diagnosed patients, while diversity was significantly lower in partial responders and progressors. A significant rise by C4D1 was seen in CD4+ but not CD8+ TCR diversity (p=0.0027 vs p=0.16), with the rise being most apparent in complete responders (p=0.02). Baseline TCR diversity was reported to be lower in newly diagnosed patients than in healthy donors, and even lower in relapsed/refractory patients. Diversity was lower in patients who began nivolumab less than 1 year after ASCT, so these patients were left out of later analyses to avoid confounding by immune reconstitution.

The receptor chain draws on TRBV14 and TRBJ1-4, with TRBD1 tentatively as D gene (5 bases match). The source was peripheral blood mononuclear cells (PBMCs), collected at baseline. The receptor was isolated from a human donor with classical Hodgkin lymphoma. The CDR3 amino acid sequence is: CASSQGRGVGEKLFF. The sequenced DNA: TGTGCCAGCAGCCAGGGTCGGGGGGTCGGTGAAAAACTGTTTTTT.